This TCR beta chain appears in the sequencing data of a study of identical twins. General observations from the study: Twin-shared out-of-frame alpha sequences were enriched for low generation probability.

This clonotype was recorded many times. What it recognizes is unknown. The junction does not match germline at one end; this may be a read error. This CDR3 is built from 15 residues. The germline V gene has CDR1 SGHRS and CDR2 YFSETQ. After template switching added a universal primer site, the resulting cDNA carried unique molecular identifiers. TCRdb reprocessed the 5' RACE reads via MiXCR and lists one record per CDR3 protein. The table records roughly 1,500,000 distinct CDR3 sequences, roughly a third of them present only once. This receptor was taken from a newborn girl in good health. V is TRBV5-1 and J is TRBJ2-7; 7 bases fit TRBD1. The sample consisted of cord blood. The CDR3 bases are TGTGCCAGCAGCTCACAGGGGCCCCTCTCCTACGAGCAGTACTTC. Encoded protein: CASSSQGPLSYEQYF. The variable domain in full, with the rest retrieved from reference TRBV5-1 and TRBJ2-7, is KAGVTQTPRYLIKTRGQQVTLSCSPISGHRSVSWYQQTPGQGLQFLFEYFSETQRNKGNFPGRFSGRQFSNSRSEMNVSTLELGDSALYLCASSSQGPLSYEQYFGPGTRLTVT.